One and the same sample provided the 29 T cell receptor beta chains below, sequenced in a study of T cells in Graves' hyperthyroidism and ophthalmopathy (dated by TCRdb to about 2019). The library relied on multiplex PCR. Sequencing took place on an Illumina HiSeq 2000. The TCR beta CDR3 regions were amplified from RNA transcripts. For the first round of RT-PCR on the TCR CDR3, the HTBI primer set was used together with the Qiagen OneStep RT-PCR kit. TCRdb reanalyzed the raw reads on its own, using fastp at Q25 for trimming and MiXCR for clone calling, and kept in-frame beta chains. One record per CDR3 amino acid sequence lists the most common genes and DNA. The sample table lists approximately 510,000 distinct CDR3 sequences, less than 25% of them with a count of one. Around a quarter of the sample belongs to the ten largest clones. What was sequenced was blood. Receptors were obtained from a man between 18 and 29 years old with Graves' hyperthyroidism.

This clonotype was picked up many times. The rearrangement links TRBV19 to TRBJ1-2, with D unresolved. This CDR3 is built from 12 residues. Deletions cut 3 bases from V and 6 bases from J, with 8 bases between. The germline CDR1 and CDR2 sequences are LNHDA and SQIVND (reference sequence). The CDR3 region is CASSIRGHGYTF. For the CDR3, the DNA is TGTGCCAGTAGTATCCGGGGTCATGGCTACACCTTC. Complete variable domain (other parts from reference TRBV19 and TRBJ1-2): DGGITQSPKYLFRKEGQNVTLSCEQNLNHDAMYWYRQDPGQGLRLIYYSQIVNDFQKGDIAEGYSVSREKKESFPLTVTSAQKNPTAFYLCASSIRGHGYTFGSGTRLTVV.

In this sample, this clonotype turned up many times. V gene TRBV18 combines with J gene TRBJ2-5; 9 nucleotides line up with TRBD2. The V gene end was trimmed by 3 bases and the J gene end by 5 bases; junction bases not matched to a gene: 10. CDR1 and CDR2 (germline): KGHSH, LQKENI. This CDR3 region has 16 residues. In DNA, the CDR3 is TGTGCCAGCTCACCGAGTCAAGCGGGGGGAAGGGAGACCCAGTACTTC. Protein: CASSPSQAGGRETQYF.

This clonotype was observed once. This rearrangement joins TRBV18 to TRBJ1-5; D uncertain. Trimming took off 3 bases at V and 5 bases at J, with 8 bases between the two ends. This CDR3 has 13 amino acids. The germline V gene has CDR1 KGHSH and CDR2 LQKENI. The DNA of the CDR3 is TGTGCCAGCTCACCGGTAGGAGATCAGCCCCAGCATTTT. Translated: CASSPVGDQPQHF.

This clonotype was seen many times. The chain's CDR3 is CATSGTAFYGYTF. The CDR3 DNA sequence: TGTGCCACCAGCGGGACCGCTTTCTATGGCTACACCTTC. The rearrangement links TRBV15 to TRBJ1-2, with D possibly being TRBD1 (5 bases). The germline CDR1 and CDR2 sequences are LNHNV and YYDKDF (reference sequence). This CDR3 region has 13 residues. V dropped 5 bases and J dropped 4 bases, with 11 bases sitting between them.

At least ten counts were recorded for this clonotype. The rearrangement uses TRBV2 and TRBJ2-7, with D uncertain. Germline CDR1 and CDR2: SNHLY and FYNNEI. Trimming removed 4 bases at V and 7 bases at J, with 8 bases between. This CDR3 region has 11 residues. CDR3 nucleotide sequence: TGTGCCAGCAGTGTTGAAGTTGAGCAGTACTTC. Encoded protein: CASSVEVEQYF.

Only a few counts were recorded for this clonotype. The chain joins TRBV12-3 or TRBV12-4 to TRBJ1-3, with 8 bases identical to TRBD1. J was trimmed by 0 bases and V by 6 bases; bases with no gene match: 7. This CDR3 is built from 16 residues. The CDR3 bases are TGTGCCAGCAGCCCCTGGGACAGGAGCTCTGGAAACACCATATATTTT. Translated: CASSPWDRSSGNTIYF.

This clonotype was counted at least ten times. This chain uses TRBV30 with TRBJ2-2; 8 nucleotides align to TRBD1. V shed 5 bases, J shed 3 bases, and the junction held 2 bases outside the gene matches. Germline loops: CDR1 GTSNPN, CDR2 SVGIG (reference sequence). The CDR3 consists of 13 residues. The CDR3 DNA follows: TGTGCCTGGCAGACAGGGGACACCGGGGAGCTGTTTTTT. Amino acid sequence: CAWQTGDTGELFF. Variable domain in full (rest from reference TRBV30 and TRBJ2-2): SQTIHQWPATLVQPVGSPLSLECTVEGTSNPNLYWYRQAAGRGLQLLFYSVGIGQISSEVPQNLSASRPQDRQFILSSKKLLLSDSGFYLCAWQTGDTGELFFGEGSRLTVL.

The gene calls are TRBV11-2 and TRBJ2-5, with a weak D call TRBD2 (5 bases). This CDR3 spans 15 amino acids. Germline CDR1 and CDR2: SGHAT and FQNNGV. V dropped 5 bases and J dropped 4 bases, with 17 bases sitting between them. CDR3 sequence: CASSLLYRAGETQYF. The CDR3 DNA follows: TGTGCCAGCAGCCTCCTTTATCGGGCGGGAGAGACCCAGTACTTC.

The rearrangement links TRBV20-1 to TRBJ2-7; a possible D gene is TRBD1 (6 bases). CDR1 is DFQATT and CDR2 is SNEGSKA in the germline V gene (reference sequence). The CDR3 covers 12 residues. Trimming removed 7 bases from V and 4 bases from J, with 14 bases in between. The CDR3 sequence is CSVSETGYEQYF. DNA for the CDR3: TGCAGTGTTTCGGAGACAGGTTACGAGCAGTACTTC.

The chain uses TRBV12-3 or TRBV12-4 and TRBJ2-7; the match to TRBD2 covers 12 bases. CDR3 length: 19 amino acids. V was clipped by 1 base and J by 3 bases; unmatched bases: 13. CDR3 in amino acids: CASSLVGRGLAGSFYEQYF. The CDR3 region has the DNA TGTGCCAGCAGTTTAGTTGGGAGGGGACTAGCGGGTTCATTCTACGAGCAGTACTTC.

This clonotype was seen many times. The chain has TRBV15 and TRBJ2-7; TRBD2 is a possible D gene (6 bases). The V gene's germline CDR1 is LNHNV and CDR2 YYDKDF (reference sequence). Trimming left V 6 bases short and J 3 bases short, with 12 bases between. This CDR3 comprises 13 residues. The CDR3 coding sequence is TGTGCCACCAGTGGAGGGGCCTTCTACGAGCAGTACTTC. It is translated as CATSGGAFYEQYF. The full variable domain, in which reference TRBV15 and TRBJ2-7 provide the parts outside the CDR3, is DAMVIQNPRYQVTQFGKPVTLSCSQTLNHNVMYWYQQKSSQAPKLLFHYYDKDFNNEADTPDNFQSRRPNTSFCFLDIRSPGLGDTAMYLCATSGGAFYEQYFGPGTRLTVT.

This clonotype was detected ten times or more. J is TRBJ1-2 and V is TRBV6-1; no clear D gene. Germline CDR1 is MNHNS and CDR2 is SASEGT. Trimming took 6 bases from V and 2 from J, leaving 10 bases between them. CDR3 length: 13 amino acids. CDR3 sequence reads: CASSAAWNYGYTF. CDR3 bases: TGTGCCAGCAGCGCCGCCTGGAACTATGGCTACACCTTC.

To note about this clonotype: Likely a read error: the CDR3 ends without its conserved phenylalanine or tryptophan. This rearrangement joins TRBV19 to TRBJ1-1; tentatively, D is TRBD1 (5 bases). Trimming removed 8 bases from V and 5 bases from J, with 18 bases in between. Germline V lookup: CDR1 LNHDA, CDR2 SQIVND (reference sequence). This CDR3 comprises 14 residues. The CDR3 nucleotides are TGTGCCAGTCGGCCTACGGGGGGTCGAACTGAAGCTTTCTAT. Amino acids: CASRPTGGRTEAFY.

The chain's CDR3 is CASSFRGLAYEQYF. CDR3 coding DNA: TGTGCCAGCAGCTTTAGAGGGTTGGCCTACGAGCAGTACTTC. The chain links TRBV7-2 to TRBJ2-7, with a tentative D call TRBD2 (5 bases). The CDR3 spans 14 residues. CDR1 and CDR2 (germline): SGHTA, FQGNSA. Trimming took 3 bases from V and 2 from J, leaving 11 bases between them.

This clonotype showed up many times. The CDR3 bases are TGTGCCAGCAGTTCCGGGGGGCACTATGGCTACACCTTC. Protein: CASSSGGHYGYTF. The J gene is TRBJ1-2, the V gene TRBV7-9; possible D gene TRBD1, 6 bases. V lost 6 bases to trimming and J lost 3 bases, with 11 bases between them. CDR3 length: 13 amino acids. The germline CDR1 and CDR2 sequences are SEHNR and FQNEAQ (reference sequence).

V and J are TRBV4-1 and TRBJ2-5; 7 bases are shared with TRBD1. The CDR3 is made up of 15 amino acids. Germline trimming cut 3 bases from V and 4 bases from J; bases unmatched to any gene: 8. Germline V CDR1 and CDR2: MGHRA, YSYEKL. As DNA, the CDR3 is TGCGCCAGCAGCCACACACCCCCAGGGGGAGAGACCCAGTACTTC. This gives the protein CASSHTPPGGETQYF.

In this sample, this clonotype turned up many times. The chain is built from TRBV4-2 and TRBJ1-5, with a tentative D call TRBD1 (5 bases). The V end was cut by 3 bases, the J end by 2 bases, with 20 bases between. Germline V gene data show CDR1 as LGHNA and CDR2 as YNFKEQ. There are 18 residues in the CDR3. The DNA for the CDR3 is TGTGCCAGCAGCCACAGGTCGATGGGGCGATCGGGCAATCAGCCCCAGCATTTT. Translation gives CASSHRSMGRSGNQPQHF.

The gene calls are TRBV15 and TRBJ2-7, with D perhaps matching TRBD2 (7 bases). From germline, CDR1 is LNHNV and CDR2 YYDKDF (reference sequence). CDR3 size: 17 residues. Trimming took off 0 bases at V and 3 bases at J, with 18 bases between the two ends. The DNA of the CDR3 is TGTGCCACCAGCAGAGACCCTGCGGGGGCGGGGGTCTACGAGCAGTACTTC. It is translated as CATSRDPAGAGVYEQYF.

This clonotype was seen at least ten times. This CDR3 reads CATGAASGDTYEQYF. The CDR3, as DNA: TGTGCCACGGGGGCGGCTAGCGGGGACACCTACGAGCAGTACTTC. J is TRBJ2-7 and V is TRBV10-3; 9 bases agree with TRBD2. Losses at the gene ends were 10 bases for V and 2 bases for J; bases not matched to a gene: 12. The CDR3 runs 15 residues. CDR1 is ENHRY, CDR2 SYGVKD, per germline.

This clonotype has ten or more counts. CDR3 region: CSASEGSGNTIYF. CDR3 coding DNA: TGCAGTGCTTCAGAGGGGTCTGGAAACACCATATATTTT. The V and J genes are TRBV20-1 and TRBJ1-3; tentative D call: TRBD1 (5 bases). Per the germline V gene, CDR1 is DFQATT and CDR2 is SNEGSKA (reference sequence). V shed 5 bases and J shed 1 base, with 9 bases lying between them. The CDR3 has 13 residues.

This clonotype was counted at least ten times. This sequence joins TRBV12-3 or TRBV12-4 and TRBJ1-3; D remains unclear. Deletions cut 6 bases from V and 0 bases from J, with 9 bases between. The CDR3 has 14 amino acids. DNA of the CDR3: TGTGCCAGCAGCCGGTCTGCCTCTGGAAACACCATATATTTT. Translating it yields CASSRSASGNTIYF.

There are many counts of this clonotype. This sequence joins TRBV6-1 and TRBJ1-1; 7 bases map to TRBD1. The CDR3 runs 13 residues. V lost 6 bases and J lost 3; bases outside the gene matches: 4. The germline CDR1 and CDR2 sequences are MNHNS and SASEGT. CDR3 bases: TGTGCCAGCAGGACAGGGCTTTACACTGAAGCTTTCTTT. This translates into CASRTGLYTEAFF.

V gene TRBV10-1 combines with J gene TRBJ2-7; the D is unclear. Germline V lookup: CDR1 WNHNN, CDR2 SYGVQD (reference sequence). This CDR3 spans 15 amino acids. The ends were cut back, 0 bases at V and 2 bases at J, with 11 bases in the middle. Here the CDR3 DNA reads TGCGCCAGCAGTGAGTCGAGGAACAGTCCCTACGAGCAGTACTTC. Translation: CASSESRNSPYEQYF.

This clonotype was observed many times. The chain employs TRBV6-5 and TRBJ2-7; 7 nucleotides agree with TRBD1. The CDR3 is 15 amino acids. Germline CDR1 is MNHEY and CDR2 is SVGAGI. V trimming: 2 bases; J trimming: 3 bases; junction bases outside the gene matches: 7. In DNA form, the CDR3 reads TGTGCCAGCAGTTACCGAGGGACAGCCAGCTACGAGCAGTACTTC. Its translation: CASSYRGTASYEQYF.

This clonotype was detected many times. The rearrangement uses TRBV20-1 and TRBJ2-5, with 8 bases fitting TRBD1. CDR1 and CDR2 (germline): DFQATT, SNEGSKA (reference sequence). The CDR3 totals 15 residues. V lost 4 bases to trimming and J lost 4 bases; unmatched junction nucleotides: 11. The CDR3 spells CSAKLPQGDAETQYF. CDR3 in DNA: TGCAGTGCTAAGCTACCACAGGGGGATGCAGAGACCCAGTACTTC.

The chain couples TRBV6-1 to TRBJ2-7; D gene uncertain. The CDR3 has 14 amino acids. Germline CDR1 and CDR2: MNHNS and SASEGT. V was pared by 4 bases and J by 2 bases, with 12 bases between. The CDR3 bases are TGTGCCAGCAGTGGAGGAGTTCTCCCCTACGAGCAGTACTTC. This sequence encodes CASSGGVLPYEQYF.

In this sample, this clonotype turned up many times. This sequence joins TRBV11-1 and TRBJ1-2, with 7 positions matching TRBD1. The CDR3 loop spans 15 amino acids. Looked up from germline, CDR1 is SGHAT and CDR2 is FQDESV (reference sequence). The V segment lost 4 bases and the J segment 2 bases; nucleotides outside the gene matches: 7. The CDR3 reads CASSSLGQANYGYTF. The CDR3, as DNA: TGTGCCAGCAGCTCGTTAGGACAGGCCAACTATGGCTACACCTTC.

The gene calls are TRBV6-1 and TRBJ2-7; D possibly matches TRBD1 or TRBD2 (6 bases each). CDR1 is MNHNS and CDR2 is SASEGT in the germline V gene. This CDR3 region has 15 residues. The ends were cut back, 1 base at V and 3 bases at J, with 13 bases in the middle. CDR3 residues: CASSEEGGRGYEQYF. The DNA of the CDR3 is TGTGCCAGCAGTGAAGAAGGGGGGCGTGGCTACGAGCAGTACTTC.

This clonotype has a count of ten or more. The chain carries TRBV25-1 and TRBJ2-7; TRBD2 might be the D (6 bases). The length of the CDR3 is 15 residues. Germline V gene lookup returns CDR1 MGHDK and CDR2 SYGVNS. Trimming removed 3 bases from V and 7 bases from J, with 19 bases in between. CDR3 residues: CASSDTLPSGEEQYF. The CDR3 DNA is TGTGCCAGCAGTGATACGCTCCCCTCGGGGGAAGAGCAGTACTTC.